A single sample is the source of the 9 T cell receptor beta chains below, sequenced in a study of T cells in localized non-small cell lung cancer. The repertoire was sequenced with immunoSEQ multiplex PCR; TCRdb's copy has only in-frame clones and lacks some. The table shows 2,000 to 3,000 clones, with about 26% occurring only once. This specimen was normal lung tissue next to the tumor, taken before any cancer treatment. Receptor source: a woman aged 40-69 years with stage II squamous cell lung carcinoma.

This clone was seen a handful of times. The chain employs TRBV11-3 and TRBJ1-2; D uncertain. The ends were cut back, 1 base at V and 4 bases at J, with 10 bases in the middle. Germline CDR1 reads SGHNT; CDR2 reads YENEEA. CDR3 length: 14 residues. As DNA, the CDR3 is TGTGCCAGCAGCTTAGGGTCAGGCCTCTATGGCTACACCTTC. Its translation: CASSLGSGLYGYTF.

The chain recombines TRBV23-1 with TRBJ2-2, with TRBD2 as a possible D gene (7 bases). TRBV23-1 is marked as an open reading frame, function uncertain. V lost 8 bases to trimming and J lost 6 bases, with 13 bases between them. The CDR3 is 13 amino acids. As DNA, the CDR3 is TGCGCCAGCGGTTGGGAGGGGGCCGGGGAGCTGTTTTTT. It specifies CASGWEGAGELFF.

This sequence joins TRBV28 and TRBJ2-1; 10 bases are a match to TRBD2. V gave up 7 bases and J gave up 8 bases; unmatched junction bases: 14. The CDR3 runs 16 residues. CDR1 and CDR2 (germline): MDHEN, SYDVKM. The CDR3 spells CASILGPLAGAYEQFF. The CDR3 nucleotides read TGTGCCAGCATCCTGGGACCCCTAGCGGGAGCCTATGAGCAGTTCTTC.

The sample holds a few counts of this clone. The chain links TRBV9 to TRBJ1-1; D remains unclear. The CDR3 consists of 13 residues. Trimming took 6 bases from V and 6 from J, leaving 15 bases between them. Germline V gives CDR1 SGDLS, CDR2 YYNGEE. The CDR3 sequence: CASIGLGSAEAFF. CDR3 in DNA: TGTGCCAGCATTGGGCTAGGGAGCGCTGAAGCTTTCTTT.

The J gene is TRBJ2-3, the V gene TRBV11-3; 8 bases fit TRBD2. Losses at the gene ends were 4 bases for V and 5 bases for J; bases not matched to a gene: 5. The CDR3 spans 14 residues. CDR1 SGHNT and CDR2 YENEEA come from the germline V gene. The CDR3 sequence is CASSSGLVVDTQYF. CDR3 DNA: TGTGCCAGCAGCTCGGGACTAGTGGTAGATACGCAGTATTTT.

The V call is TRBV27, the J call TRBJ1-2, with 9 nucleotides matching TRBD1. CDR1 and CDR2 (germline): MNHEY, SMNVEV (reference sequence). The trim removed 6 bases at V and 3 bases at J, leaving 14 bases unmatched. The CDR3 loop spans 17 amino acids. CDR3 sequence (DNA): TGTGCCAGCAGGCAAACCGGGACAGGGATGAGTTACTATGGCTACACCTTC. This encodes CASRQTGTGMSYYGYTF.

By its share, this clone is medium-sized (0.01 to 0.1%). This sequence joins TRBV19 and TRBJ2-1; tentative D call: TRBD2 (5 bases). The V end was cut by 5 bases, the J end by 1 base, with 9 bases between. The CDR3 is made up of 14 amino acids. Germline V CDR1 and CDR2: LNHDA, SQIVND (reference sequence). The CDR3 region has the DNA TGTGCCAGTAGTCTGAGCGGATCCTACAATGAGCAGTTCTTC. This gives the protein CASSLSGSYNEQFF.

The rearrangement links TRBV23-1 to TRBJ2-7; 8 bases match TRBD1. TRBV23-1 belongs to the ORF category, with a function that is uncertain. V lost 2 bases, J lost 4 bases, and 7 bases stayed unmatched. CDR3 length equals 15 residues. The CDR3 DNA reads as TGCGCCAGCAGTCAACGAGGGGACAGGTCTTACGAGCAGTACTTC. It encodes CASSQRGDRSYEQYF.

V gene TRBV5-1 combines with J gene TRBJ1-1; a weak D match, TRBD1 (6 bases). Germline V gives CDR1 SGHRS, CDR2 YFSETQ. V lost 3 bases and J lost 3, with 15 bases in between. CDR3 size: 15 residues. The CDR3 here is CASSWKTGLDTEAFF. CDR3 coding DNA: TGCGCCAGCAGCTGGAAGACAGGCTTGGACACTGAAGCTTTCTTT.